These T cell receptor beta chains were read from a single sample in a study of blood T cell repertoires in COVID-19. This table comes from immunoSEQ multiplex PCR, and its TCRdb copy is limited to in-frame clones, with some not included. The table has 170,000 or so clones, 85% to 90% seen once; the top ten hold 5% to 8.5%. Sequenced: PBMCs or T cells enriched from blood (not recorded which). The receptors come from a woman in her forties or fifties who had recovered from COVID-19. Each CDR3 is given with its conserved first and last residue. D genes are given only for firm matches.

cdr3_aa v_call d_call
CASSLGTPGLFF TRBV7-9 -
CASSQVGVNTEAFF TRBV4-1 -
CASGQGNSGANVLTF TRBV7-3 TRBD1
CATSIPGNQPQHF TRBV7-2 -
CASSFDGTGLKNTIYF TRBV5-1 TRBD1
CSASRHVQGEKLFF TRBV20-1 -
CASSLGSMTASEAFF TRBV5-6 -
CASSHREQETQYF TRBV6-2/TRBV6-3 -
CASSLGRADTQYF TRBV3-1/TRBV3-2 TRBD2
CASSVPGEETQYF TRBV9 -
CASSQTGMNTEAFF TRBV3-1/TRBV3-2 TRBD1
CASSVDGAASTDTQYF TRBV9 -
CASSLGTSGSSTDTQYF TRBV7-9 TRBD2
CASSLALTTGNTEAFF TRBV5-1 -
CASSQPAPGTGGEKLFF TRBV4-1 TRBD1
CASTDSLQGGNTIYF TRBV5-1 TRBD1
CASSLGRERQYF TRBV7-3 -
CTSSLSGTSLDEQFF TRBV1 -
CASSLGLVTDTQYF TRBV5-4 TRBD2
CASSENRGTGNTIYF TRBV6-6 TRBD1
CASSPLQGTNYGYTF TRBV18 -
CASSYSGTGTKGEQYF TRBV6-5 TRBD1
CASSPPGGAGDTQYF TRBV18 -
CASSFTAGGQNNEQFF TRBV5-1 TRBD2
CASRVQGSTDTQYF TRBV2 -
CASSGARGGEQYF TRBV27 TRBD2
CASSLERGNNSPLHF TRBV7-2 -